This TCR beta chain was captured by sequencing in a study of blood T cell repertoires in COVID-19. Study-level information: PBMCs, B-cell-depleted T cells, or T cells provided the cDNA or gDNA that made up the material.

This table comes from immunoSEQ multiplex PCR, and its TCRdb copy is limited to in-frame clones, with some not included. Of almost 95,000 clones listed, more than 65% are singletons. J lost 10 bases, V lost 0 bases, and 8 bases had no gene match. There are 16 residues in the CDR3. Germline V gene sequence: CDR1 KGHSH, CDR2 LQKENI. The specimen was peripheral blood. The gene calls are TRBV18 and TRBJ1-6; 8 bases line up with TRBD1. This receptor was taken from a man in his 60s with acute or convalescent COVID-19. The CDR3 nucleotides read TGTGCCAGCTCACCACCGACAGGACAGGGCGGCTCACCCCTCCACTTT. As protein: CASSPPTGQGGSPLHF.